These 9 T cell receptor beta chains came from one sample sequenced in a study of blood T cell repertoires in COVID-19. Profiled with immunoSEQ multiplex PCR; TCRdb holds only in-frame clones, not every one. The repertoire holds fewer than 350,000 clones, about 82% seen once, with around 4.5% in the top ten. Sequencing used peripheral blood. These receptors were taken from a woman aged 50 to 65 with active or convalescent COVID-19.

CDR3 region: CASKGAGQPQHF. The CDR3 DNA follows: TGTGCCAGCAAAGGGGCCGGGCAGCCCCAGCATTTT. This chain joins TRBV28 and TRBJ1-5, with D maybe TRBD1 (5 bases). Germline V gives CDR1 MDHEN, CDR2 SYDVKM. Trimming left V 7 bases short and J 7 bases short, with 11 bases between. The CDR3 is made up of 12 amino acids.

This clone was seen just once. This chain links TRBV28 with TRBJ1-6; D gene unclear. Per germline, CDR1 MDHEN and CDR2 SYDVKM. CDR3 length: 12 residues. Trimming took 6 bases from V and 7 from J, leaving 7 bases between them. The CDR3 protein is CASSLRNSPLHF. CDR3 nucleotides: TGTGCCAGCAGCCTACGCAATTCACCCCTCCACTTT.

CDR3: CASSRAGGLAGTYEQYF. DNA of the CDR3: TGTGCCAGCAGCCGAGCTGGAGGGCTAGCGGGTACCTACGAGCAGTACTTC. This chain connects TRBV6-6 to TRBJ2-7, with 8 bases matching TRBD2. Trimming cost V 6 bases and J 2 bases; bases outside gene matches: 15. The CDR3 is made up of 17 amino acids. CDR1 is MNHNY, CDR2 SVGAGI, per germline (reference sequence).

The chain carries TRBV13 and TRBJ1-1; tentatively, D is TRBD1 (5 bases). From germline, CDR1 is PRHDT and CDR2 FYEKMQ (reference sequence). The CDR3 is made up of 16 amino acids. Deletions cut 1 base from V and 4 bases from J, with 16 bases between. CDR3: CASSLDAGREFTEAFF. The CDR3, as DNA: TGTGCCAGCAGCTTAGACGCAGGGAGGGAATTCACTGAAGCTTTCTTT.

The chain couples TRBV6-5 to TRBJ2-7; 10 bases map to TRBD2. This CDR3 has 15 amino acids. Germline CDR1 is MNHEY and CDR2 is SVGAGI. Germline trimming cut 6 bases from V and 4 bases from J; bases unmatched to any gene: 9. The CDR3 here is CASRYRTSGPYEQYF. In nucleotides, the CDR3 is TGTGCCAGCAGGTACCGGACTAGCGGACCATACGAGCAGTACTTC.

The rearrangement links TRBV6-5 to TRBJ1-1, with D unresolved. The CDR3 has 15 residues. The germline gives CDR1 MNHEY, CDR2 SVGAGI. The V and J ends lost 0 bases and 1 base respectively, with 9 bases between them. The CDR3: CASSYSVAPNTEAFF. The CDR3 DNA reads TGTGCCAGCAGTTACTCCGTGGCCCCGAACACTGAAGCTTTCTTT.

V and J are TRBV5-4 and TRBJ2-1; 11 bases are shared with TRBD1. Germline V gives CDR1 SGHNT, CDR2 YYREEE (reference sequence). Trimming cost V 4 bases and J 6 bases; bases outside gene matches: 6. This CDR3 contains 15 residues. CDR3 nucleotides: TGTGCCAGCAGCCACGGACAGGGGGCCGCCAATGAGCAGTTCTTC. This gives the protein CASSHGQGAANEQFF.

The V gene is TRBV5-1, the J gene TRBJ2-5; D possibly corresponds to TRBD2 (6 bases). Germline loops: CDR1 SGHRS, CDR2 YFSETQ. V was shortened by 4 bases and J by 7 bases, with 20 bases between the two germline ends. The CDR3 spans 15 residues. The CDR3 DNA is TGCGCCAGCAGCGTTCGCGGGCAGGTCGGGGGGACCCAGTACTTC. Its protein product is CASSVRGQVGGTQYF.

This chain uses TRBV20-1 with TRBJ1-4; TRBD1 aligns across 10 bases. This CDR3 is 17 amino acids long. The germline V gene encodes CDR1 DFQATT and CDR2 SNEGSKA (reference sequence). V lost 3 bases and J lost 2; bases outside the gene matches: 9. The CDR3 nucleotides read TGCAGTGCTAGTCCCGCGACAGGGGGCGTCACTAATGAAAAACTGTTTTTT. Amino acid sequence: CSASPATGGVTNEKLFF.